Each of the 14 T cell receptor beta chains below was sequenced from the same sample in a study of blood T cells in healthy people across ages. Alongside a J-beta primer mix, a sample-barcoded 5' primer served in a second PCR lasting 7 to 11 cycles. MiXCR, applied by TCRdb to the 5' RACE reads, yields one record per CDR3 protein. This sample has 650,000 to 900,000 distinct CDR3 sequences, with 60% to 80% found just once. The material sequenced was blood. The receptors here all came from a man between 25 and 39 years old in good health.

The CDR3 sequence is CASSYGEYSVGYTF. The DNA of the CDR3 is TGTGCCAGCAGTTACGGCGAATATTCTGTTGGCTACACCTTC. The chain recombines TRBV6-5 with TRBJ1-2; D is ambiguous. Germline loops: CDR1 MNHEY, CDR2 SVGAGI. The length of the CDR3 is 14 residues. V shed 2 bases and J shed 7 bases, with 14 bases lying between them.

This chain links TRBV4-3 with TRBJ2-1; unclear D gene. The CDR3 length is 15 residues. V lost 1 base to trimming and J lost 8 bases, with 15 bases between them. Germline-derived CDR1 and CDR2 are LGHNA and YSLEER. CDR3 sequence reads: CASSQATLSIDEQFF. In DNA form, the CDR3 reads TGCGCCAGCAGCCAAGCGACACTCTCTATCGATGAGCAGTTCTTC.

This chain connects TRBV27 to TRBJ2-5; 7 bases are a match to TRBD2. The V and J ends lost 5 bases and 11 bases, in that order; junction bases with no gene match: 17. The germline gives CDR1 MNHEY, CDR2 SMNVEV (reference sequence). This CDR3 has 15 residues. The CDR3 loop is CASSPSLAVYNEQYF. DNA for the CDR3: TGTGCCAGCAGTCCCAGTCTAGCGGTTTACAATGAGCAGTACTTC.

CDR3 protein: CASGHQTSGNTGELFF. The CDR3, as DNA: TGTGCCAGCGGTCACCAAACTAGCGGGAACACCGGGGAGCTGTTTTTT. The V call is TRBV5-5, the J call TRBJ2-2; TRBD2 matches at 8 bases. The CDR3 extends over 16 amino acids. J gave up 1 base and V 7 bases, and 9 bases lay outside the gene matches. Germline values: CDR1 SGHKS, CDR2 YYEKEE (reference sequence). Full variable domain (outside the CDR3, taken from reference TRBV5-5 and TRBJ2-2): DAGVTQSPTHLIKTRGQQVTLRCSPISGHKSVSWYQQVLGQGPQFIFQYYEKEERGRGNFPDRFSARQFPNYSSELNVNALLLGDSALYLCASGHQTSGNTGELFFGEGSRLTVL.

This clonotype occurred a few times. The chain employs TRBV5-1 and TRBJ2-5; D is possibly TRBD1 (6 bases). The germline CDR1 and CDR2 sequences are SGHRS and YFSETQ. The CDR3 loop spans 16 amino acids. Trimming shortened V by 5 bases and J by 2 bases, and 19 bases separated the two germline ends. The CDR3 loop is CASSFRVGQPQETQYF. In nucleotides, the CDR3 is TGCGCCAGCAGTTTCAGAGTAGGACAGCCGCAAGAGACCCAGTACTTC.

V gene TRBV7-2 combines with J gene TRBJ2-1, with a tentative D call TRBD1 (5 bases). Germline V lookup: CDR1 SGHTA, CDR2 FQGNSA. With 5 bases removed from V and 0 bases from J, the gap between germline ends came to 14 bases. CDR3 length: 16 amino acids. The CDR3 bases are TGTGCCAGCAGCCCATTTAGACAGCGCTCCTACAATGAGCAGTTCTTC. It translates to CASSPFRQRSYNEQFF.

For the CDR3, the DNA is TGTGCCAGCAGCCCGGGTCGTGGGGGCTTTTCGCAGTACTTC. Translation: CASSPGRGGFSQYF. The V call is TRBV7-2, the J call TRBJ2-7; possible D gene TRBD1, 6 bases. The CDR3 has 14 amino acids. The V gene's germline CDR1 is SGHTA and CDR2 FQGNSA. The V end lost 5 bases, the J end lost 9 bases, and 20 bases lay between the germline ends. Combining the CDR3 with reference TRBV7-2 and TRBJ2-7 gives the whole variable domain GAGVSQSPSNKVTEKGKDVELRCDPISGHTALYWYRQSLGQGLEFLIYFQGNSAPDKSGLPSDRFSAERTGGSVSTLTIQRTQQEDSAVYLCASSPGRGGFSQYFGPGTRLTVT.

V is TRBV20-1 and J is TRBJ2-7; D possibly corresponds to TRBD1 (5 bases). CDR1 and CDR2 from the germline V gene are DFQATT and SNEGSKA (reference sequence). This CDR3 region has 14 residues. V was clipped by 0 bases and J by 3 bases, with 12 bases between them. In DNA, the CDR3 is TGCAGTGCTAGAGATCTTGACAGAATCTACGAGCAGTACTTC. This gives the protein CSARDLDRIYEQYF.

This chain links TRBV29-1 with TRBJ2-1; a weak D match, TRBD1 (5 bases). Germline loops: CDR1 SQVTM, CDR2 ANQGSEA. The ends were cut back, 8 bases at V and 0 bases at J, with 11 bases in the middle. The CDR3 runs 13 residues. The DNA for the CDR3 is TGCAGCTCTGAAGGGGACTCCTACAATGAGCAGTTCTTC. It translates to CSSEGDSYNEQFF.

This clonotype was seen ten or more times. The chain joins TRBV5-1 to TRBJ2-7; TRBD2 matches 8 bases. The CDR3 has 15 residues. From germline, CDR1 is SGHRS and CDR2 YFSETQ. J gave up 2 bases and V 3 bases, and 7 bases lay outside the gene matches. CDR3: CASSSQPGLAYEQYF. The CDR3 DNA reads as TGCGCCAGCAGCTCGCAGCCGGGACTAGCCTACGAGCAGTACTTC.

This chain joins TRBV20-1 and TRBJ2-1; D perhaps matches TRBD2 (5 bases). From germline, CDR1 is DFQATT and CDR2 SNEGSKA (reference sequence). CDR3 length: 14 residues. Trimming shortened V by 3 bases and J by 7 bases, and 16 bases separated the two germline ends. This CDR3 reads CSASDRGKGNEQFF. CDR3 coding DNA: TGCAGTGCTAGTGACCGGGGAAAAGGGAATGAGCAGTTCTTC.

The chain uses TRBV7-6 and TRBJ2-6, with D tentatively TRBD1 or TRBD2 (5 bases each). The ends were cut back, 1 base at V and 0 bases at J, with 10 bases in the middle. Germline loops: CDR1 SGHVS, CDR2 FNYEAQ. This CDR3 comprises 17 residues. In DNA form, the CDR3 reads TGTGCCAGCAGCTTAGGGCCCGGGACCTCTGGGGCCAACGTCCTGACTTTC. Protein product: CASSLGPGTSGANVLTF.

This chain connects TRBV6-5 to TRBJ2-3; 8 bases are a match to TRBD1. The CDR3 loop spans 16 amino acids. Per the germline V gene, CDR1 is MNHEY and CDR2 is SVGAGI. V lost 5 bases and J lost 2; bases outside the gene matches: 9. CDR3 loop: CASSRTGLGVTDTQYF. The DNA for the CDR3 is TGTGCCAGCAGTCGGACAGGGCTCGGCGTCACAGATACGCAGTATTTT.

The rearrangement links TRBV5-1 to TRBJ2-3, with 8 positions matching TRBD2. Looked up from germline, CDR1 is SGHRS and CDR2 is YFSETQ. The V gene end was trimmed by 2 bases and the J gene end by 4 bases; junction bases not matched to a gene: 18. This CDR3 comprises 19 residues. CDR3: CASSFLPIAGTPEADTQYF. As DNA, the CDR3 is TGCGCCAGCAGCTTCTTACCGATAGCGGGGACCCCTGAGGCAGATACGCAGTATTTT.